The 26 T cell receptor beta chains presented below share a single source sample, sequenced in a study of cytomegalovirus exposure and HLA in healthy donors. PCR amplification relied on 60 Vbeta primers (plus 13 Jbeta primers). TCRdb keeps only in-frame clones here, not all; method: immunoSEQ multiplex PCR. The data contain over 110,000 clones, about 80% of them singletons. The sequenced sample was PBMCs. The source of these receptors is a woman aged 40 to 50 in good health and CMV-seropositive.

The chain carries TRBV29-1 and TRBJ2-4; tentatively, D is TRBD2 (5 bases). This CDR3 is 11 amino acids long. Germline values: CDR1 SQVTM, CDR2 ANQGSEA. CDR3 DNA: TGCAACGTCCGGGGTCCGGGCATTCAGTACTTC. Protein sequence: CNVRGPGIQYF. Full variable domain (remainder filled in from reference TRBV29-1 and TRBJ2-4): SAVISQKPSRDICQRGTSLTIQCQVDSQVTMMFWYRQQPGQSLTLIATANQGSEATYESGFVIDKFPISRPNLTFSTLTVSNMSPEDSSIYLCNVRGPGIQYFGAGTRLSVL.

This chain joins TRBV11-2 and TRBJ2-7; tentatively, D is TRBD2 (6 bases). Germline CDR1 and CDR2: SGHAT and FQNNGV. CDR3 size: 14 residues. V was trimmed by 4 bases and J by 4 bases, leaving 14 bases between them. The CDR3 DNA follows: TGTGCCAGCAGCTGGGACTCCCGAGGGTACGAGCAGTACTTC. Translation gives CASSWDSRGYEQYF.

The chain has TRBV30 and TRBJ2-7; tentative D call: TRBD2 (6 bases). The germline gives CDR1 GTSNPN, CDR2 SVGIG (reference sequence). V was shortened by 5 bases and J by 9 bases, with 26 bases between the two germline ends. The CDR3 length is 15 residues. The CDR3 reads CAWGGTGQGVSGQYF. CDR3 coding DNA: TGTGCCTGGGGAGGGACGGGGCAGGGAGTAAGCGGGCAGTACTTC.

V and J are TRBV10-1 and TRBJ2-1; 10 bases are shared with TRBD2. Trimming took 6 bases from V and 7 from J; bases not matched to a gene: 6. CDR3 length: 14 residues. Germline assignment: CDR1 WNHNN and CDR2 SYGVQD (reference sequence). The CDR3 DNA reads TGCGCCAGCAGAGCGGGAGGGCCGGGGAATGAGCAGTTCTTC. Amino acids: CASRAGGPGNEQFF.

This clone was detected a few times. The chain recombines TRBV6-6 with TRBJ2-6, with no clear D. CDR1 is MNHNY and CDR2 is SVGAGI in the germline V gene (reference sequence). The V end lost 5 bases, the J end lost 2 bases, and 7 bases lay between the germline ends. The CDR3 sequence is 14 residues long. The CDR3 DNA is TGTGCCAGCAGTCCCCCGGCTGGGGCCAACGTCCTGACTTTC. Its protein product is CASSPPAGANVLTF.

This chain joins TRBV9 and TRBJ1-2, with D perhaps TRBD1 (6 bases). Per germline, CDR1 SGDLS and CDR2 YYNGEE. The CDR3 sequence is 13 residues long. The V end lost 0 bases, the J end lost 5 bases, and 8 bases lay between the germline ends. The CDR3 DNA follows: TGTGCCAGCAGCGTAGTGACAGGTTATGGCTACACCTTC. Translation gives CASSVVTGYGYTF.

This chain connects TRBV29-1 to TRBJ2-7; no definite D call. CDR3 size: 12 residues. Per the germline V gene, CDR1 is SQVTM and CDR2 is ANQGSEA. The germline V and J ends were trimmed by 6 bases and 0 bases, with 9 bases remaining between them. CDR3 bases: TGCAGCGTAAGACTGAACTCCTACGAGCAGTACTTC. As protein: CSVRLNSYEQYF.

The chain employs TRBV21-1 and TRBJ2-1; TRBD2 is the table's D call and was not checked against the DNA. TRBV21-1 is listed as a pseudogene. This CDR3 has 15 amino acids. Here the CDR3 DNA reads TGTGCCAGCAACCGCCGGGTCACCCAAAACAATGAGCAGTTCTTC. It encodes CASNRRVTQNNEQFF.

The rearrangement links TRBV9 to TRBJ2-7, with 7 bases fitting TRBD2. CDR3 length equals 14 residues. The germline CDR1 and CDR2 sequences are SGDLS and YYNGEE. J gave up 6 bases and V 3 bases, and 9 bases lay outside the gene matches. Here the CDR3 reads CASSAGGLRGEQYF. The CDR3 nucleotides read TGTGCCAGCAGCGCGGGGGGACTGAGGGGCGAGCAGTACTTC. The full variable domain, with the rest looked up from reference TRBV9 and TRBJ2-7, is DSGVTQTPKHLITATGQRVTLRCSPRSGDLSVYWYQQSLDQGLQFLIQYYNGEERAKGNILERFSAQQFPDLHSELNLSSLELGDSALYFCASSAGGLRGEQYFGPGTRLTVT.

There are a few counts of this clone. This sequence joins TRBV5-1 and TRBJ2-7, with D possibly matching TRBD1 (6 bases). The V gene lost 0 bases and the J gene lost 6 bases, with 10 bases spanning the gap. The germline gives CDR1 SGHRS, CDR2 YFSETQ. The CDR3 length is 13 residues. The CDR3 sequence: CASSLGTGPEQYF. The CDR3, as DNA: TGCGCCAGCAGCTTGGGAACAGGGCCCGAGCAGTACTTC.

This sequence joins TRBV15 and TRBJ1-1; a possible D gene is TRBD1 (5 bases). Trimming removed 0 bases from V and 7 bases from J, with 21 bases in between. Looked up from germline, CDR1 is LNHNV and CDR2 is YYDKDF (reference sequence). There are 17 residues in the CDR3. CDR3 nucleotide sequence: TGTGCCACCAGCAGAGATCCCCGGGGGGTAATTACCGATGAAGCTTTCTTT. Translated: CATSRDPRGVITDEAFF.

V is TRBV6-4 and J is TRBJ2-3; no firm D call. The CDR3 has 14 residues. Germline CDR1 reads MRHNA; CDR2 reads SNTAGT. V was trimmed by 0 bases and J by 4 bases, leaving 8 bases between them. The CDR3 nucleotides are TGTGCCAGCAGTGACTCGCACTACTCAGATACGCAGTATTTT. Its protein product is CASSDSHYSDTQYF.

The gene calls are TRBV7-8 and TRBJ2-3; TRBD1 might be the D (6 bases). The CDR3 length is 13 residues. CDR1 is SGHVS, CDR2 FQNEAQ, per germline. V was trimmed by 5 bases and J by 6 bases, leaving 12 bases between them. The CDR3 bases are TGTGCCAGCAGCAAAACAGGGTCGGATACGCAGTATTTT. It yields the protein CASSKTGSDTQYF.

The sample holds a few counts of this clone. CDR3 residues: CASSPRGSSYEQYF. The CDR3 coding sequence is TGTGCCAGCAGTCCGCGGGGTAGCTCCTACGAGCAGTACTTC. V gene TRBV28 combines with J gene TRBJ2-7; perhaps TRBD2 as D (6 bases). Trimming left V 5 bases short and J 0 bases short, with 11 bases between. The CDR3 has 14 residues. The germline gives CDR1 MDHEN, CDR2 SYDVKM.

The rearrangement uses TRBV29-1 and TRBJ1-3, with D unclear. Germline-derived CDR1 and CDR2 are SQVTM and ANQGSEA. This CDR3 contains 12 residues. V lost 6 bases to trimming and J lost 0 bases, with 6 bases between them. The DNA for the CDR3 is TGCAGCGTCGTAGACTCTGGAAACACCATATATTTT. It specifies CSVVDSGNTIYF.

This chain uses TRBV28 with TRBJ2-5; 8 positions match TRBD2. The V and J ends lost 3 bases and 4 bases, in that order; junction bases with no gene match: 7. The CDR3 is made up of 15 amino acids. Germline V gene data show CDR1 as MDHEN and CDR2 as SYDVKM. CDR3 region: CASSLNLAGTETQYF. For the CDR3, the DNA is TGTGCCAGCAGTTTGAATTTAGCGGGAACAGAGACCCAGTACTTC.

The chain has TRBV28 and TRBJ1-4; D is ambiguous. Germline V gives CDR1 MDHEN, CDR2 SYDVKM. Trimming pared 7 bases from V and 0 bases from J, leaving 6 bases between. CDR3 size: 13 residues. The CDR3 protein is CASNRATNEKLFF. The CDR3 region has the DNA TGTGCCAGCAACCGAGCAACTAATGAAAAACTGTTTTTT. The whole variable domain, filled in from reference TRBV28 and TRBJ1-4, reads DVKVTQSSRYLVKRTGEKVFLECVQDMDHENMFWYRQDPGLGLRLIYFSYDVKMKEKGDIPEGYSVSREKKERFSLILESASTNQTSMYLCASNRATNEKLFFGSGTQLSVL.

This chain uses TRBV7-2 with TRBJ2-1, with D perhaps matching TRBD2 (6 bases). Trimming stripped 6 bases from V and 3 bases from J, with 15 bases between. Germline-derived CDR1 and CDR2 are SGHTA and FQGNSA. There are 15 residues in the CDR3. CDR3 DNA sequence: TGTGCCAGCAGGAGAATGCGGGGTATCTACAATGAGCAGTTCTTC. Translating gives CASRRMRGIYNEQFF. Complete variable domain (other parts from reference TRBV7-2 and TRBJ2-1): GAGVSQSPSNKVTEKGKDVELRCDPISGHTALYWYRQSLGQGLEFLIYFQGNSAPDKSGLPSDRFSAERTGGSVSTLTIQRTQQEDSAVYLCASRRMRGIYNEQFFGPGTRLTVL.

V and J are TRBV18 and TRBJ1-2; 7 bases line up with TRBD1. Germline lookup yields CDR1 KGHSH and CDR2 LQKENI. The CDR3 is 14 amino acids. J was trimmed by 3 bases and V by 1 base; bases with no gene match: 2. The CDR3 loop reads CASSPRGQDYGYTF. CDR3 DNA sequence: TGTGCCAGCTCACCACGCGGACAGGACTATGGCTACACCTTC.

This clone was detected only once. The chain is built from TRBV4-1 and TRBJ2-1; 8 positions agree with TRBD2. Germline lookup yields CDR1 MGHRA and CDR2 YSYEKL. The CDR3 totals 16 residues. Trimming removed 0 bases from V and 2 bases from J; junction bases left unmatched: 3. The CDR3 loop reads CASSQDGSGTYNEQFF. CDR3 coding DNA: TGCGCCAGCAGCCAAGACGGTAGCGGGACCTACAATGAGCAGTTCTTC.

The J gene is TRBJ1-5, the V gene TRBV29-1; 7 bases line up with TRBD1. The CDR3 consists of 12 residues. V lost 5 bases and J lost 5; bases outside the gene matches: 3. CDR1 SQVTM and CDR2 ANQGSEA come from the germline V gene. As DNA, the CDR3 is TGCAGCGTTAGCACAGGGGATCAGCCCCAGCATTTT. It is translated as CSVSTGDQPQHF.

The chain couples TRBV28 to TRBJ1-3, with D uncertain. Germline loops: CDR1 MDHEN, CDR2 SYDVKM. V was shortened by 6 bases and J by 8 bases, with 14 bases between the two germline ends. CDR3 length equals 13 residues. For the CDR3, the DNA is TGTGCCAGCAGGTACCCCGAGGAAGACACCATATATTTT. Translating gives CASRYPEEDTIYF.

The chain recombines TRBV5-1 with TRBJ2-7; TRBD2 agrees at 16 bases. CDR3 length: 16 amino acids. CDR1 is SGHRS and CDR2 is YFSETQ in the germline V gene. Trimming cost V 4 bases and J 6 bases; bases outside gene matches: 7. CDR3 sequence (DNA): TGCGCCAGCAGCCTGGAGGGACTAGCGGGAGGGACCGAGCAGTACTTC. This translates into CASSLEGLAGGTEQYF.

Of note for this clone: A junction end diverges from the germline sequence, so it may reflect a read error. This chain's CDR3 is CSSSLGGGVATEAFF. The CDR3 nucleotides read TGTTCCAGCAGCTTAGGCGGGGGGGTGGCCACTGAAGCTTTCTTT. This chain connects TRBV7-9 to TRBJ1-1; D perhaps matches TRBD1 (5 bases). The germline V gene encodes CDR1 SEHNR and CDR2 FQNEAQ (reference sequence). This CDR3 has 15 residues.

The V call is TRBV5-5, the J call TRBJ2-5; D remains ambiguous. CDR1 is SGHKS and CDR2 is YYEKEE in the germline V gene (reference sequence). Trimming removed 4 bases from V and 4 bases from J, with 17 bases in between. CDR3 length equals 15 residues. CDR3 protein: CASSPRLMALETQYF. CDR3 coding DNA: TGTGCCAGCAGCCCCAGGCTGATGGCGTTAGAGACCCAGTACTTC.

The chain recombines TRBV29-1 with TRBJ2-5; D might be TRBD2 (6 bases). Germline V gene lookup returns CDR1 SQVTM and CDR2 ANQGSEA. The CDR3 extends over 12 amino acids. V was trimmed by 5 bases and J by 5 bases, leaving 12 bases between them. CDR3 sequence (DNA): TGCAGCGTTCGGGAGCCTGGGGAGACCCAGTACTTC. Its protein is CSVREPGETQYF.